This T cell receptor beta chain emerged from a study of T cell repertoires in cytomegalovirus infection. Study overall: HLA-B-restricted CMV epitopes that are well studied were used alongside recently identified HLA-C-restricted ones. Both a matching HLA type and CMV infection were indicated by public TCR beta signatures. General study results and limits: The ex vivo response showed dominance by HLA-C-restricted CMV-specific TCR beta clonotypes. Cumulative frequency (of public TCR beta family members) identified carriers of CMV plus the relevant HLA.

This clonotype was picked up a small number of times. The antigen is unknown. V lost 1 base to trimming and J lost 8 bases; unmatched junction nucleotides: 6. The CDR3 spans 14 residues. The germline gives CDR1 MGHRA, CDR2 YSYEKL. TCRdb reprocessed the reads with MiXCR, giving one entry per CDR3 protein. The sample lists approximately 500,000 distinct CDR3 sequences, roughly a third occurring once. The V gene is TRBV4-1, the J gene TRBJ1-2, with 8 nucleotides matching TRBD1. The sequence came from a human donor in good health (CMV status not recorded). Some clones in this sample may be carry-over from other donors' samples. The material sequenced was cultured PBMCs, taken from culture after CMV antigen stimulation. CDR3: CASSQVSDREGYTF. Written as DNA, the CDR3 is TGCGCCAGCAGCCAAGTTTCGGACAGGGAAGGCTACACCTTC.